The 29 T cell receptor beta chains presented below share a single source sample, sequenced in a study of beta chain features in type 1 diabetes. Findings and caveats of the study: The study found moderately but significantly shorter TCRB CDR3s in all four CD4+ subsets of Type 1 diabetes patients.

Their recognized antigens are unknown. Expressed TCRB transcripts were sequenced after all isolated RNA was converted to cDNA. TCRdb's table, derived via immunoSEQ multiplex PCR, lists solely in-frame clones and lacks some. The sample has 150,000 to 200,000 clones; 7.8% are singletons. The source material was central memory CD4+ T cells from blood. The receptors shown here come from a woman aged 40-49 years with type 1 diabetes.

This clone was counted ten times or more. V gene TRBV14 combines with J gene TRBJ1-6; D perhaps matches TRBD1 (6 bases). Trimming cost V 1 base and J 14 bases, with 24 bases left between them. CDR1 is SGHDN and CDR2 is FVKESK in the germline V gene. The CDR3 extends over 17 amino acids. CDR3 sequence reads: CASSQVVGRTGTSALHF. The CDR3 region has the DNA TGTGCCAGCAGCCAAGTTGTTGGTCGGACCGGGACATCGGCCCTCCACTTT.

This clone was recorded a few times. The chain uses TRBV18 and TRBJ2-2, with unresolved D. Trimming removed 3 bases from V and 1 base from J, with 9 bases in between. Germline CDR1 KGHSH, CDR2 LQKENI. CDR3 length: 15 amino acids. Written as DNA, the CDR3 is TGTGCCAGCTCACCTATAACAATGAACACCGGGGAGCTGTTTTTT. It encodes CASSPITMNTGELFF.

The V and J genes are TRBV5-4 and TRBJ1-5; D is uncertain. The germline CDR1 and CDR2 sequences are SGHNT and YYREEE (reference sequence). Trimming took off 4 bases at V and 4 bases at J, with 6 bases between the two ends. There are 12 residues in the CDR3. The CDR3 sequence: CASSVNNQPQHF. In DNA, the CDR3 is TGTGCCAGCAGCGTTAATAATCAGCCCCAGCATTTT.

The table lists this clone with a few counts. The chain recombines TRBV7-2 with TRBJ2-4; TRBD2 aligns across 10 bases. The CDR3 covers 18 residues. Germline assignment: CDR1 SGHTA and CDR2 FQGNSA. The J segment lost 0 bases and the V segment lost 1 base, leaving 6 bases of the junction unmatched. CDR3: CASSLGLAGPLAKNIQYF. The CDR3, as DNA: TGTGCCAGCAGCTTAGGACTAGCGGGTCCCTTAGCCAAAAACATTCAGTACTTC.

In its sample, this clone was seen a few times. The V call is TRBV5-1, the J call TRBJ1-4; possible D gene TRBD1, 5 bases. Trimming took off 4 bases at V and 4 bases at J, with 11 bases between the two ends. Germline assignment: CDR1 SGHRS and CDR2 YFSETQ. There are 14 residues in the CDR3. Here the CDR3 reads CASSPGLDNEKLFF. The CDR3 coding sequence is TGCGCCAGCAGCCCGGGACTGGATAATGAAAAACTGTTTTTT. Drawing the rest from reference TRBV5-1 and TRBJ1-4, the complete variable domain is KAGVTQTPRYLIKTRGQQVTLSCSPISGHRSVSWYQQTPGQGLQFLFEYFSETQRNKGNFPGRFSGRQFSNSRSEMNVSTLELGDSALYLCASSPGLDNEKLFFGSGTQLSVL.

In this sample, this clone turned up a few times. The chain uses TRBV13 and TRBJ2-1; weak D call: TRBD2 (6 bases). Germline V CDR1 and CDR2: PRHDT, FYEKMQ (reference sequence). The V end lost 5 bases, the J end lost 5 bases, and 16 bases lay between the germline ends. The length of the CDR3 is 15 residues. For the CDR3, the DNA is TGTGCCAGCAGCCGGCGACTAGTAGGTAACAATGAGCAGTTCTTC. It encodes CASSRRLVGNNEQFF.

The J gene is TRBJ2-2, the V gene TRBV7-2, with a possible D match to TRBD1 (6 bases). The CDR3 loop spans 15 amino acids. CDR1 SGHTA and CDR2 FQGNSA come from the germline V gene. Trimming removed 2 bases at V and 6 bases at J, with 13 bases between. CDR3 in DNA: TGTGCCAGCAGCTTACAGGGGAGTTCGGCCGGGGAGCTGTTTTTT. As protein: CASSLQGSSAGELFF.

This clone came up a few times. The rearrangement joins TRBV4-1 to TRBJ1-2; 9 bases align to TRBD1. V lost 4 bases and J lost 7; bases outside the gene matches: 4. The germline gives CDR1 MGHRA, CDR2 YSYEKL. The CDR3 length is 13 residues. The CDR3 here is CASSPMTGGGYTF. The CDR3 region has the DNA TGCGCCAGCAGCCCAATGACAGGGGGTGGCTACACCTTC.

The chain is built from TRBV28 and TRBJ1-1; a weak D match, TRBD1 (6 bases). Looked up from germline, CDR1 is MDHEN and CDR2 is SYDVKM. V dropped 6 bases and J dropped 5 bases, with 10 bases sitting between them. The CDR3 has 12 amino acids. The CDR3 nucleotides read TGTGCCAGCAGAAGGGGGGGGACTGAAGCTTTCTTT. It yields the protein CASRRGGTEAFF.

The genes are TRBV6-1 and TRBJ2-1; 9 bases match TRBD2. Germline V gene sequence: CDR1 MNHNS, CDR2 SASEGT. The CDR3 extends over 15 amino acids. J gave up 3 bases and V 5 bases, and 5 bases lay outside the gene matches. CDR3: CASSLAGVGYNEQFF. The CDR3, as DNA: TGTGCCAGCAGTTTAGCGGGAGTGGGCTACAATGAGCAGTTCTTC.

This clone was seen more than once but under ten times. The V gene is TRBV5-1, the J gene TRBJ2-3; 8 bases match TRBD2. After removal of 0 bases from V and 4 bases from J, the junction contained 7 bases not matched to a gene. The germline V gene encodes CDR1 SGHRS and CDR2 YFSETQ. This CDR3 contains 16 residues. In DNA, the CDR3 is TGCGCCAGCAGCTTGGGTTACAGCGGGGGTGCAGATACGCAGTATTTT. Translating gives CASSLGYSGGADTQYF.

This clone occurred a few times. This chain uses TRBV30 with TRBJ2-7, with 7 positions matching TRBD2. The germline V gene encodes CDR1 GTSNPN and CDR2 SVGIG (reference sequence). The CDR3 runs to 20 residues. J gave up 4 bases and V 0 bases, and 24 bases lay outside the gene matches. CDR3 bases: TGTGCCTGGAGTGTATATGATTGGACCGCCGGAGGGAGGGCCGGGTACGAGCAGTACTTC. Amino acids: CAWSVYDWTAGGRAGYEQYF.

The CDR3 nucleotides read TGTGCCAGCAGCCCCGTCGGGGCCTACGAGCAGTACTTC. It is translated as CASSPVGAYEQYF. The J gene is TRBJ2-7, the V gene TRBV13, with D perhaps matching TRBD2 (5 bases). This CDR3 region has 13 residues. V lost 5 bases and J lost 2, with 10 bases in between. CDR1 is PRHDT, CDR2 FYEKMQ, per germline (reference sequence).

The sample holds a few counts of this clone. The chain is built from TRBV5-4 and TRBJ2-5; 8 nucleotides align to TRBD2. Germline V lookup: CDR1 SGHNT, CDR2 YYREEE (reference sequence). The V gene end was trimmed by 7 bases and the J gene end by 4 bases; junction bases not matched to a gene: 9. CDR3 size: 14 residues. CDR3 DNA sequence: TGTGCCAGCGGGCAGCGGGAGAGGTCAGAGACCCAGTACTTC. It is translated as CASGQRERSETQYF.

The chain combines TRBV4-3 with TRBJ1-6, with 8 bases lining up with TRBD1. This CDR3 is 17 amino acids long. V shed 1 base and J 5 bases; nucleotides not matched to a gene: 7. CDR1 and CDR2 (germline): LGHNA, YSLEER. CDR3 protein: CASSQGHRDRNNSPLHF. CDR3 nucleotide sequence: TGCGCCAGCAGCCAAGGTCACCGGGACAGGAATAATTCACCCCTCCACTTT.

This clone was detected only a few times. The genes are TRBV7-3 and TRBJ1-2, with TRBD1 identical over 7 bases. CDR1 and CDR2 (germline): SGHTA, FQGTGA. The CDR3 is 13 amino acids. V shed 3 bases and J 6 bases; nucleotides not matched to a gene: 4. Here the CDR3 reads CASSLQTGHGYTF. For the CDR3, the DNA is TGTGCCAGCAGCTTGCAGACAGGGCATGGCTACACCTTC.

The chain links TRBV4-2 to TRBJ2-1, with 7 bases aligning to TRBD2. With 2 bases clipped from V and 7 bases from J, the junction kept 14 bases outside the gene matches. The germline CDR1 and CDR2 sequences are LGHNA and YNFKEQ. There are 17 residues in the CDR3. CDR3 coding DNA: TGTGCCAGCAGCCAACGCCTCCTCCCGGGACTAAAAAATGAGCAGTTCTTC. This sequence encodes CASSQRLLPGLKNEQFF.

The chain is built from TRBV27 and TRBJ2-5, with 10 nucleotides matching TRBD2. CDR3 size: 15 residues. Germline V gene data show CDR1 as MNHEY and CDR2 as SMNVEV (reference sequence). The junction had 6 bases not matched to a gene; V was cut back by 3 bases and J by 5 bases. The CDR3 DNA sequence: TGTGCCAGCAGTTTTAGCGGGGGGAGGTTTGAGACCCAGTACTTC. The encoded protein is CASSFSGGRFETQYF.

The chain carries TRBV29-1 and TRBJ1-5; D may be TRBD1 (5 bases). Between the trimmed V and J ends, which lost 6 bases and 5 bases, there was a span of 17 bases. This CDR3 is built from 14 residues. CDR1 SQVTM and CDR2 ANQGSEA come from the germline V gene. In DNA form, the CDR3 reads TGCAGCGTCAAGGCCCGGGGGTTGGATCAGCCCCAGCATTTT. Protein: CSVKARGLDQPQHF. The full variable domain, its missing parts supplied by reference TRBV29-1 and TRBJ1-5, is SAVISQKPSRDICQRGTSLTIQCQVDSQVTMMFWYRQQPGQSLTLIATANQGSEATYESGFVIDKFPISRPNLTFSTLTVSNMSPEDSSIYLCSVKARGLDQPQHFGDGTRLSIL.

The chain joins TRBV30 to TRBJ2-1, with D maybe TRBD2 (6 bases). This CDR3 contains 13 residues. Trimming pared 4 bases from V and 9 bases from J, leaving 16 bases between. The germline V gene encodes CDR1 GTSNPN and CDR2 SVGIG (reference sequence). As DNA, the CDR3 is TGTGCCTGGACCTCCTCCGGGAGTGGTGAGCAGTTCTTC. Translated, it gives CAWTSSGSGEQFF. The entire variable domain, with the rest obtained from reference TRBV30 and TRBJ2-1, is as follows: SQTIHQWPATLVQPVGSPLSLECTVEGTSNPNLYWYRQAAGRGLQLLFYSVGIGQISSEVPQNLSASRPQDRQFILSSKKLLLSDSGFYLCAWTSSGSGEQFFGPGTRLTVL.

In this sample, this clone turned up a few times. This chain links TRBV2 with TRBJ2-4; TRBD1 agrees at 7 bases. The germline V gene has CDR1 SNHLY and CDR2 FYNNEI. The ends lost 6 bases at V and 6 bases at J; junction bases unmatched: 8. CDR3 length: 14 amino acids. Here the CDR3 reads CASSPSGTVNIQYF. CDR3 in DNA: TGTGCCAGCAGCCCCTCCGGGACAGTAAACATTCAGTACTTC.

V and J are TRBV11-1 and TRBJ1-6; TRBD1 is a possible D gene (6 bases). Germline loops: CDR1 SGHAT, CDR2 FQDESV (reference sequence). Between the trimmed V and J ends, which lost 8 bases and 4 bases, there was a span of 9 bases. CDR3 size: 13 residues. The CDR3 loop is CASGQGYNSPLHF. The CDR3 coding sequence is TGTGCCAGCGGCCAGGGGTATAATTCACCCCTCCACTTT.

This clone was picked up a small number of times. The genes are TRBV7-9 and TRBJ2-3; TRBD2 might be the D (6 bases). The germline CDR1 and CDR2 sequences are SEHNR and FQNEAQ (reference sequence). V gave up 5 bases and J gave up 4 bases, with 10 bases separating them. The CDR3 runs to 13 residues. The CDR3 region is CASSLTGADTQYF. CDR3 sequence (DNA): TGTGCCAGCAGCCTCACGGGGGCAGATACGCAGTATTTT. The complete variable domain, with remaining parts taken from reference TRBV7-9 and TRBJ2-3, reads DTGVSQNPRHKITKRGQNVTFRCDPISEHNRLYWYRQTLGQGPEFLTYFQNEAQLEKSRLLSDRFSAERPKGSFSTLEIQRTEQGDSAMYLCASSLTGADTQYFGPGTRLTVL.

The CDR3 DNA sequence: TGCGCCAGCAGCCAAGAAGCTGGAGATACGCAGTATTTT. It codes for CASSQEAGDTQYF. The rearrangement uses TRBV4-1 and TRBJ2-3, with no clear D. Per germline, CDR1 MGHRA and CDR2 YSYEKL. Trimming removed 0 bases from V and 5 bases from J, with 6 bases in between. The CDR3 runs 13 residues.

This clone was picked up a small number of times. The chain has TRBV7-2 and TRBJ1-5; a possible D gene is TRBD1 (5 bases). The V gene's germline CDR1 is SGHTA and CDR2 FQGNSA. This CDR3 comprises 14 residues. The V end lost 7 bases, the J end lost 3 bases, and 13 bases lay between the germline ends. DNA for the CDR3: TGTGCCAGCACCGACAGTTCCCACAATCAGCCCCAGCATTTT. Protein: CASTDSSHNQPQHF.

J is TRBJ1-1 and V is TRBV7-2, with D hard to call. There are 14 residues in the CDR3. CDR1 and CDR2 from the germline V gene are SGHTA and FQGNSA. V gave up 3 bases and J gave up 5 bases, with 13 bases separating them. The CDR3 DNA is TGTGCCAGCAGCTTCCCTGTGAAGCTTACTGAAGCTTTCTTT. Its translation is CASSFPVKLTEAFF.

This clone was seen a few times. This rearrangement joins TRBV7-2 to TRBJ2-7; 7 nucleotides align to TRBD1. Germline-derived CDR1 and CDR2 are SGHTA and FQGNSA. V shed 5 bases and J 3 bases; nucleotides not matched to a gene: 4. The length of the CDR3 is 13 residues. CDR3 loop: CASSTGTDYEQYF. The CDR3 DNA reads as TGTGCCAGCAGCACCGGGACAGACTACGAGCAGTACTTC.

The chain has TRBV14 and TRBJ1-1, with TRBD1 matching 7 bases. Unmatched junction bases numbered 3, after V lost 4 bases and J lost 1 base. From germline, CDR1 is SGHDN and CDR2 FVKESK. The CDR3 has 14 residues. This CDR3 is CASSRGQRNTEAFF. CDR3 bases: TGTGCCAGCAGCCGGGGACAGCGGAACACTGAAGCTTTCTTT. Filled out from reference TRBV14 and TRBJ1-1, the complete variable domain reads EAGVTQFPSHSVIEKGQTVTLRCDPISGHDNLYWYRRVMGKEIKFLLHFVKESKQDESGMPNNRFLAERTGGTYSTLKVQPAELEDSGVYFCASSRGQRNTEAFFGQGTRLTVV.

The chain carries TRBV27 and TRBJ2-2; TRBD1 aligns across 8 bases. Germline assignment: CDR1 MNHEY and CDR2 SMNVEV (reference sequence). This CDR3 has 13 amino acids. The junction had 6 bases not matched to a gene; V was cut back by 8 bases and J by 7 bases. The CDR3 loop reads CASRRGQGGELFF. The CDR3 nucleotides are TGTGCCAGCCGCAGGGGGCAAGGCGGGGAGCTGTTTTTT.